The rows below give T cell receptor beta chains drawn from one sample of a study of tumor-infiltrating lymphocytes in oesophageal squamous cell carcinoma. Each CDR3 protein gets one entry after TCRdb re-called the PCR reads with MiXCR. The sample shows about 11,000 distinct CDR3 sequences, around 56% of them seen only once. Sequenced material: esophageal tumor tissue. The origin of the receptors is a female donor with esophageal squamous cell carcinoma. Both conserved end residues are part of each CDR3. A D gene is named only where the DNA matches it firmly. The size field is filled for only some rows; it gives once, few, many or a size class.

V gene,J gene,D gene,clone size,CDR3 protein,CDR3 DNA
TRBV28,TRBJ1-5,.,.,CASSLTRGRGNQPQHF,TGTGCCAGCAGTTTAACCCGAGGGAGGGGAAATCAGCCCCAGCATTTT
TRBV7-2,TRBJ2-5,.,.,CASSPGTTQYF,TGTGCCAGCAGCCCGGGGACTACCCAGTACTTC
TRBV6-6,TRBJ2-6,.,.,CASRLSGANVLTF,TGTGCCAGCAGGCTCTCTGGGGCCAACGTCCTGACTTTC
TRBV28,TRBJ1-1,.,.,CASSLGGNTEAFF,TGTGCCAGCAGTTTGGGCGGGAACACTGAAGCTTTCTTT
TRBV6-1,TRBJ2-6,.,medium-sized,CASLHLSGANVLTF,TGTGCCAGCTTACACCTCTCTGGGGCCAACGTCCTGACTTTC
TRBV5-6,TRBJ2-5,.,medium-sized,CASSFYGWGGETQYF,TGTGCCAGCAGCTTCTACGGTTGGGGCGGGGAGACCCAGTACTTC
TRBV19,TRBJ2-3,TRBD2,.,CASSSQGASGREDTQYF,TGTGCCAGTAGTTCGCAAGGGGCTAGCGGGAGGGAAGATACGCAGTATTTT
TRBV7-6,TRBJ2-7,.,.,CASSLVLGGVYF,TGTGCCAGCAGCTTAGTACTGGGGGGCGTGTACTTC
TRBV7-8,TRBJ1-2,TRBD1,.,CASSFKQGNYGYTF,TGTGCCAGCAGCTTCAAACAGGGGAACTATGGCTACACCTTC
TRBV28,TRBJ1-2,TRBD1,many,CASRGQGRSGYTF,TGTGCCAGCAGGGGACAGGGACGATCGGGCTACACCTTC
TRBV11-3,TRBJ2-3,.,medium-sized,CASSSETRDTQYF,TGTGCCAGCAGCTCCGAGACGAGGGATACGCAGTATTTT
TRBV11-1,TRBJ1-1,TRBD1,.,CASSPGYRGMMNTEAFF,TGTGCCAGCAGCCCCGGCTACAGGGGGATGATGAACACTGAAGCTTTCTTT
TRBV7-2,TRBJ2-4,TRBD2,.,CASSYRGGPYEQYF,TGTGCCAGCAGCTACCGGGGGGGTCCCTACGAGCAGTACTTT
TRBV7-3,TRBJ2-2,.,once,CASSTDTGELFF,TGTGCCAGCAGCACAGACACCGGGGAGCTGTTTTTT
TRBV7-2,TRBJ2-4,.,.,CASSDWGGEQYF,TGTGCCAGCAGCGATTGGGGCGGTGAGCAGTACTTC
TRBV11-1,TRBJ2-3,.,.,CASSLVEAGWGADTQYF,TGTGCCAGCAGCTTAGTGGAGGCGGGATGGGGGGCAGATACGCAGTATTTT
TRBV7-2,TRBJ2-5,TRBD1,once,CASSSDRGLETQYF,TGTGCCAGCAGTTCGGACAGGGGTTTAGAGACCCAGTACTTC
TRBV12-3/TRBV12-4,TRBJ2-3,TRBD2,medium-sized,CASSLVSTSGLTDTQYF,TGTGCCAGCAGTTTAGTGAGCACTAGCGGGTTGACAGATACGCAGTATTTT
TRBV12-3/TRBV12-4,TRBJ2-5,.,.,CASSSKQETQYF,TGTGCCAGCAGTTCGAAACAAGAGACCCAGTACTTC
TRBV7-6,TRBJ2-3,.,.,CASSLGGISTDTQYF,TGTGCCAGCAGCTTAGGGGGGATTAGCACAGATACGCAGTATTTT
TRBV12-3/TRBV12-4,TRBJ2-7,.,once,CASSRGPGTYEQYF,TGTGCCAGCAGCCGGGGGCCCGGTACCTACGAGCAGTACTTC
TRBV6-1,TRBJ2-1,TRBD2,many,CASSTGEGGDEQFF,TGTGCCAGCAGTACGGGGGAGGGCGGCGATGAGCAGTTCTTC
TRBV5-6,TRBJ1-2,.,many,CASSLGGPGYGYTF,TGTGCCAGCAGCTTGGGGGGCCCGGGCTATGGCTACACCTTC
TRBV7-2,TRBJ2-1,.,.,CASSLGGRGSYNEQFF,TGTGCCAGCAGCTTAGGTGGCAGGGGAAGCTACAATGAGCAGTTCTTC
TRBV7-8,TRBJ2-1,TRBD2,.,CASSLRTSGNNEQFF,TGTGCCAGCAGCTTAAGGACTAGCGGCAACAATGAGCAGTTCTTC
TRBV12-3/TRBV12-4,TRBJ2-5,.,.,CASKKGGSLTDTQYF,TGTGCCAGCAAAAAGGGGGGGAGTCTAACAGATACGCAGTACTTC
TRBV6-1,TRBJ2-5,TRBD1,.,CASSPITGEETQYF,TGTGCCAGCAGTCCTATAACAGGGGAAGAGACCCAGTACTTC
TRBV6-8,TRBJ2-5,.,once,CASIPTGQETQYF,TGTGCCAGCATTCCCACGGGGCAAGAGACCCAGTACTTC
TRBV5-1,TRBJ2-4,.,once,CASSPKGAETTGRGFYEQYF,TGCGCCAGCAGCCCTAAGGGGGCCGAAACGACGGGGCGGGGGTTCTACGAGCAGTACTTT
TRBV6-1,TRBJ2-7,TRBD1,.,CASSEDRGSYEQYF,TGTGCCAGCAGTGAAGACAGGGGCTCCTACGAGCAGTACTTC
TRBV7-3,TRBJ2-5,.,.,CASSLVLDTGELFFGEGF,.
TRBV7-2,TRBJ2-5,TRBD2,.,CASSFHLAGGGETQYF,TGTGCCAGCAGCTTCCATTTAGCGGGGGGGGGAGAGACCCAGTACTTC
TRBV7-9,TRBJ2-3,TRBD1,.,CASSLIQGGRTDTQYF,TGTGCCAGCAGCTTAATACAGGGGGGTCGGACAGATACGCAGTATTTT
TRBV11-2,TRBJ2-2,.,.,CASSLEISTGELFF,TGTGCCAGCAGCTTAGAAATTAGCACCGGGGAGCTGTTTTTT
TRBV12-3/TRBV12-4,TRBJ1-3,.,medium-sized,CASSLQGFYSGNTIYF,TGTGCCAGCAGTTTACAGGGGTTCTACTCTGGAAACACCATATATTTT